What follows is one T cell receptor beta chain and its context. This sample was included in a study of T-cell memory formation after mild COVID-19. Germline V gene lookup returns CDR1 SGHNT and CDR2 YYREEE (reference sequence). Unmatched junction bases numbered 4, after V lost 2 bases and J lost 0 bases. The CDR3 consists of 17 residues. Via MiXCR, TCRdb re-called the 5' RACE reads, giving one row per CDR3 protein. The sample contains under 300,000 distinct CDR3 sequences, less than 9.5% of which appear only once. The sequence came from a man in his late teens or twenties who had mild COVID-19 (a few samples of this study predate the infection). Cell type and time point are not known. The chain uses TRBV5-4 and TRBJ2-3, with TRBD2 matching 12 bases. Sequenced: PBMCs or a T cell subset sorted from them (not recorded which). The CDR3 DNA is TGTGCCAGCAGCTTACTAGCGGGGGGCCCGAGCACAGATACGCAGTATTTT. Protein product: CASSLLAGGPSTDTQYF.